The source of this TCR beta chain is a study of a mutant IDH1 vaccine in newly diagnosed glioma. In its sample, this clone was seen a few times. What it binds is not known. Findings and caveats of the study: Apparently, pseudoprogression bore no relation to changes among the top peripheral T cell clonotypes.

Here immunoSEQ multiplex PCR was the method, and the copy in TCRdb shows in-frame clones only, minus some. Of roughly 70,000 clones listed, approximately 86% are singletons. Time point meaning: baseline, week 1 (first vaccination visit). The treatment denotes: pre-vaccination baseline after standard-of-care therapy. The TCR comes from a man aged 25 to 45 with glioma. This specimen was PBMCs, taken from a glioma patient treated with radiotherapy, temozolomide or both.

The CDR3 coding sequence is TGTGCCAGCAGCAAACAGGGCTCGAGCAAAAACATTCAGTACTTC. It codes for CASSKQGSSKNIQYF. This chain uses TRBV2 with TRBJ2-4; TRBD1 might be the D (6 bases). The CDR3 spans 15 residues. CDR1 is SNHLY and CDR2 is FYNNEI in the germline V gene. Trimming left V 6 bases short and J 3 bases short, with 15 bases between.